This T cell receptor beta chain was captured in a study of shared clonotypes between healthy human individuals. Whole-study results and caveats: Lower generation probabilities were found for non-shared clonotypes than for those shared by all four donors. Memory subsets generally showed smaller estimated richness than naive subsets did. Incomplete sequencing of sorted subsets was indicated by rarefaction despite large depth. Sampling was confined to blood; repertoires within tissues likely differ.

Germline lookup yields CDR1 MDHEN and CDR2 SYDVKM. The V segment lost 6 bases and the J segment 4 bases; nucleotides outside the gene matches: 19. CDR3 length equals 18 residues. The data were produced by immunoSEQ multiplex PCR, yet TCRdb's version contains in-frame clones alone and is incomplete. This sample has about a million clones; 70% to 80% occur once, and the top ten carry around 1.5%. About this clone itself: Its antigen is not known.

The gene calls are TRBV28 and TRBJ1-1; 8 bases map to TRBD1. The sample consisted of memory CD4+ T cells sorted from blood. Subset given: CD45RA-negative fraction. This clonotype was obtained from a man younger than 30 in good health. The CDR3 loop is CASSLYGSQGARTTEAFF. DNA of the CDR3: TGTGCCAGCAGCCTATATGGCTCCCAGGGGGCCCGGACCACTGAAGCTTTCTTT.